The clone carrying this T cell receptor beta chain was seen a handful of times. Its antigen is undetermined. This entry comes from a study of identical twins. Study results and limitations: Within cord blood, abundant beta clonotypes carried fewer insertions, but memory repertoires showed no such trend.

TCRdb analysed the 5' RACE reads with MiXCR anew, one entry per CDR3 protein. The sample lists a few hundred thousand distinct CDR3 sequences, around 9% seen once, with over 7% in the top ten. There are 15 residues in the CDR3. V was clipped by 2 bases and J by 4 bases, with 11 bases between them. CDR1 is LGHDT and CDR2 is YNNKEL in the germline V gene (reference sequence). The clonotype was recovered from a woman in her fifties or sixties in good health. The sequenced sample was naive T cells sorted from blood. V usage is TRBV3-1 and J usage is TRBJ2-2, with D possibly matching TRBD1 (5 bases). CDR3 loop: CASSQPSQGTGELFF. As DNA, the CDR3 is TGTGCCAGCAGCCAACCAAGTCAGGGCACCGGGGAGCTGTTTTTT.